This note documents a single T cell receptor (beta chain) sequence. Its target is unknown. Measured with immunoSEQ multiplex PCR; TCRdb has only the in-frame clones, and not every one. The data contain 120,000 to 150,000 clones, 85% to 95% of them seen just once; the ten biggest clones take up 1.5% to 2%. This sample was taken from a study of T cell responses to AZD1222 COVID-19 vaccine. Points from the study as a whole: CD4 TCRs covered the whole spike, strongest at regions 160-218 and 743-854. White British people made up most donors, females outnumbered males, and clonal diversity was possibly underestimated. Of spike-specific TCRs, nearly half reportedly target regions left unmutated in variants.

Source: peripheral blood, taken on day 0 of AZD1222 vaccination. This sequence originates from an adult in good health.

The DNA of the CDR3 is TGTGCCAGCAGCTTCGGCTCCGGGGGGGCGCCCACCGAAGCTTTCTTT. Translated, it gives CASSFGSGGAPTEAFF. The chain is built from TRBV7-9 and TRBJ1-1; tentative D call: TRBD1 (6 bases). Trimming stripped 3 bases from V and 8 bases from J, with 22 bases between. Germline values: CDR1 SEHNR, CDR2 FQNEAQ (reference sequence). This CDR3 has 16 amino acids.